The 2 T cell receptor beta chains presented below share a single source sample, sequenced in a study of T-cell memory formation after mild COVID-19. TCRdb called the 5' RACE reads again in MiXCR, with one record for every CDR3 protein. In the table there are around 120,000 distinct CDR3 sequences, roughly 15% of which are singletons. Material: PBMCs or a T cell subset sorted from them (not recorded which). The receptors come from an adult woman who had mild COVID-19 (a few samples of this study predate the infection). Cell type and time point are not known.

This clonotype has a handful of counts. This chain joins TRBV29-1 and TRBJ2-1, with 8 bases matching TRBD2. The J segment lost 8 bases and the V segment lost 7 bases, leaving 25 bases of the junction unmatched. Germline-derived CDR1 and CDR2 are SQVTM and ANQGSEA. There are 18 residues in the CDR3. The CDR3 region has the DNA TGCAGCGCATTGAAACTTTCCCCCGGGACTAGGCCTCACTATGAGCAGTTCTTC. It yields the protein CSALKLSPGTRPHYEQFF.

This clonotype was seen more than once but under ten times. The V gene is TRBV30, the J gene TRBJ2-1; no definite D call. The CDR3 sequence is 12 residues long. With 1 base removed from V and 5 bases from J, the gap between germline ends came to 6 bases. The germline V gene has CDR1 GTSNPN and CDR2 SVGIG (reference sequence). The CDR3 DNA reads as TGTGCCTGGAGTGGGATCAACAATGAGCAGTTCTTC. It codes for CAWSGINNEQFF. The variable domain in full, with the rest retrieved from reference TRBV30 and TRBJ2-1, is SQTIHQWPATLVQPVGSPLSLECTVEGTSNPNLYWYRQAAGRGLQLLFYSVGIGQISSEVPQNLSASRPQDRQFILSSKKLLLSDSGFYLCAWSGINNEQFFGPGTRLTVL.